The rows below give T cell receptor beta chains drawn from one sample of a study of cytomegalovirus exposure and HLA in healthy donors. Profiling relied on immunoSEQ multiplex PCR, and the TCRdb table lists in-frame clones only, not all of them. The table includes about 130,000 clones, roughly 74% detected once. The sample comprised PBMCs. The receptors here all came from a woman aged 50 to 60 in good health and CMV-seropositive. The CDR3 runs from the conserved cysteine through the conserved F or W. A D gene is named only where the DNA matches it firmly. Rows may omit the clone size; those that give it use once, few, many or a size class.

v_call	d_call	j_call	clone_size	cdr3_aa	cdr3_nt
TRBV30	TRBD1	TRBJ2-3	.	CAWTCIRGTGFTDTQYF	TGTGCCTGGACCTGTATCCGAGGGACAGGGTTCACAGATACGCAGTATTTT
TRBV5-1	TRBD1	TRBJ1-4	.	CASSPMTGEQKLFF	TGCGCCAGCAGCCCAATGACAGGGGAACAAAAACTGTTTTTT
TRBV25-1	TRBD1	TRBJ1-1	few	CASGQGSTEAFF	TGTGCCAGCGGACAGGGGAGCACTGAAGCTTTCTTT
TRBV10-2	.	TRBJ1-5	.	CASSESSRVSQPQHF	TGCGCCAGCAGTGAGTCGAGCAGGGTATCTCAGCCCCAGCATTTT
TRBV15	.	TRBJ2-4	once	CATSSRQVNRVAKNIQYF	TGTGCCACCAGCAGCCGACAGGTTAACCGCGTAGCCAAAAACATTCAGTACTTC
TRBV5-1	.	TRBJ2-7	.	CASSLSGYEQYF	TGCGCCAGCAGCTTGTCGGGCTACGAGCAGTACTTC
TRBV10-3	TRBD1	TRBJ1-1	once	CAIRTGTVNTEAFF	TGTGCCATCAGAACCGGGACAGTGAACACTGAAGCTTTCTTT
TRBV9	.	TRBJ2-1	.	CASSSFPKGLNNEQFF	TGTGCCAGCAGCTCCTTCCCAAAGGGGTTAAACAATGAGCAGTTCTTC
TRBV18	.	TRBJ2-3	.	CASSQPGGRTDTQYF	TGTGCCAGCTCGCAACCGGGGGGCCGCACAGATACGCAGTATTTT
TRBV5-1	TRBD2	TRBJ2-2	.	CASSQRSGGNTGELFF	TGCGCCAGCAGCCAACGTAGCGGGGGGAACACCGGGGAGCTGTTTTTT
TRBV12-2	.	TRBJ2-1	.	CASRERGGLAGAGSYNEQFF	TGTGCAAGTCGCGAACGGGGGGGACTAGCGGGGGCGGGCTCCTACAATGAGCAGTTCTTC
TRBV1	.	TRBJ1-6	.	CTSSRSGQGASYNSPLHF	TGCACCAGCAGCCGTTCGGGACAGGGGGCATCCTATAATTCACCCCTCCACTTT
TRBV2	TRBD2	TRBJ2-3	.	CASSGGGAADTQYF	TGTGCCAGCAGTGGCGGGGGGGCGGCAGATACGCAGTATTTT
TRBV5-4	TRBD1	TRBJ2-7	.	CASSLGQGSSSYEQYF	TGTGCCAGCAGCTTAGGACAGGGATCCAGCTCCTACGAGCAGTACTTC
TRBV9	.	TRBJ1-1	few	CASSPTPGTEAFF	TGTGCCAGCAGCCCAACTCCCGGGACAGAAGCTTTCTTT
TRBV18	TRBD1	TRBJ1-1	.	CASSPPGQGDTEAFF	TGTGCCAGCTCACCCCCGGGACAGGGAGACACTGAAGCTTTCTTT
TRBV19	TRBD1	TRBJ2-2	.	CASAQGAWNTGELFF	TGTGCCAGTGCCCAGGGGGCGTGGAACACCGGGGAGCTGTTTTTT
TRBV19	TRBD2	TRBJ2-7	.	CASSTGRGDSYEQYF	TGTGCCAGTAGTACGGGGCGGGGGGATTCCTACGAGCAGTACTTC
TRBV6-5	.	TRBJ1-4	.	CASSYSGEETEKLFF	TGTGCCAGCAGTTATTCTGGGGAGGAGACTGAAAAACTGTTTTTT
TRBV4-3	TRBD1	TRBJ2-7	few	CASSQDPGQAYEQYF	TGCGCCAGCAGCCAAGACCCGGGACAGGCCTACGAGCAGTACTTC
TRBV11-3	.	TRBJ2-1	.	CASSLGANNEQFF	TGTGCCAGCAGCTTAGGCGCAAACAATGAGCAGTTCTTC
TRBV5-4	.	TRBJ2-7	.	CASKGDPQMGEQYF	TGTGCCAGCAAGGGGGACCCCCAAATGGGCGAGCAGTACTTC
TRBV25-1	TRBD1	TRBJ1-6	.	CASSEARGMSPLHF	TGTGCCAGCAGCGAAGCCAGGGGGATGTCACCCCTCCACTTT
TRBV5-6	TRBD1	TRBJ1-1	few	CASSLAGGVTNTEAFF	TGTGCCAGCAGCTTAGCAGGGGGAGTTACGAACACTGAAGCTTTCTTT
TRBV5-1	TRBD1	TRBJ2-5	.	CASSSGTGGGETQYF	TGCGCCAGCAGCTCGGGGACAGGCGGCGGGGAGACCCAGTACTTC
TRBV13	.	TRBJ2-2	few	CASREYQANTGELFF	TGTGCCAGCAGGGAGTATCAAGCGAACACCGGGGAGCTGTTTTTT
TRBV6-1	.	TRBJ1-5	.	CASSERGNQPQHF	TGTGCCAGCAGTGAAAGGGGGAATCAGCCCCAGCATTTT
TRBV18	.	TRBJ1-2	few	CASSPEPGGYTF	TGTGCCAGCTCACCAGAGCCGGGGGGCTACACCTTC
TRBV6-1	TRBD2	TRBJ2-1	.	CASSERGGLGEQFF	TGTGCCAGCAGTGAGCGGGGGGGCCTGGGTGAGCAGTTCTTC
TRBV4-1	.	TRBJ2-7	.	CASSQELDTTYEQYF	TGCGCCAGCAGCCAAGAATTGGACACTACCTACGAGCAGTACTTC
TRBV29-1	.	TRBJ1-2	few	CSVRGKGYTF	TGCAGCGTTCGGGGGAAAGGCTACACCTTC
TRBV30	.	TRBJ1-2	.	CAWSVGQISNYGYTF	TGTGCCTGGAGTGTAGGACAGATTTCTAACTATGGCTACACCTTC
TRBV19	TRBD1	TRBJ1-1	.	CASSTERDRVYTEAFF	TGTGCCAGTAGTACAGAGAGGGACAGGGTCTACACTGAAGCTTTCTTT
TRBV5-1	.	TRBJ2-5	.	CASSLSGDEETQYF	TGCGCCAGCAGCTTGTCGGGGGATGAAGAGACCCAGTACTTC
TRBV5-4	TRBD2	TRBJ2-3	.	CASSTLRGTDTQYF	TGTGCCAGCAGCACCTTGCGGGGGACAGATACGCAGTATTTT
TRBV7-2	.	TRBJ1-2	.	CASSLWRGADYGYTF	TGTGCCAGCAGCTTATGGCGGGGGGCCGACTATGGCTACACCTTC
TRBV7-9	.	TRBJ2-7	once	CASNTYRDTNYEQYF	TGTGCCAGCAACACCTACCGGGACACCAACTACGAGCAGTACTTC
TRBV6-5	.	TRBJ1-1	.	CASSYPGAPNTEAFF	TGTGCCAGCAGTTACCCAGGGGCACCGAACACTGAAGCTTTCTTT
TRBV7-2	.	TRBJ2-2	.	CASSLTPGSGELFF	TGTGCCAGCAGCTTAACGCCCGGGTCCGGGGAGCTGTTTTTT
TRBV29-1	TRBD2	TRBJ2-3	few	CSVRTSGGASTDTQYF	TGCAGCGTCCGGACTAGCGGGGGAGCTAGCACAGATACGCAGTATTTT
TRBV6-6	.	TRBJ1-2	.	CASSWRRGYTF	TGTGCCAGCAGCTGGCGGAGGGGCTACACCTTC
TRBV6-1	TRBD2	TRBJ2-7	.	CASSEFRSGKTYEQYF	TGTGCCAGCAGTGAATTTCGGAGCGGGAAAACATACGAGCAGTACTTC
TRBV19	TRBD1	TRBJ1-2	.	CASSETGTGNYGYTF	TGTGCCAGTAGTGAAACCGGGACAGGGAACTATGGCTACACCTTC
TRBV7-8	.	TRBJ2-7	.	CASSLVLQAVYEQYF	TGTGCCAGCAGCTTAGTCCTCCAGGCCGTATACGAGCAGTACTTC
TRBV11-2	.	TRBJ1-1	.	CASSLGTVRTEAFF	TGTGCCAGCAGCTTAGGTACGGTTCGCACTGAAGCTTTCTTT
TRBV30	TRBD2	TRBJ2-1	.	CARGGRGSYNEQFF	TGTGCCCGGGGGGGCAGGGGCTCCTACAATGAGCAGTTCTTC
TRBV27	TRBD2	TRBJ2-1	.	CASSPREGAWNEQFF	TGTGCCAGCAGTCCCAGGGAGGGTGCTTGGAATGAGCAGTTCTTC
TRBV25-1	.	TRBJ1-6	.	CASSGRAKGSPLHF	TGTGCCAGCAGTGGCAGGGCCAAGGGATCACCCCTCCACTTT
TRBV18	TRBD2	TRBJ2-5	.	CASSPLAGGQETQYF	TGTGCCAGCTCACCACTAGCGGGGGGACAAGAGACCCAGTACTTC
TRBV19	.	TRBJ1-2	.	CASSISVDYGYTF	TGTGCCAGTAGTATCAGCGTGGACTATGGCTACACCTTC
TRBV6-5	.	TRBJ2-7	.	CASSAGALSYEQYF	TGTGCCAGCTCGGCGGGGGCCCTCTCCTACGAGCAGTACTTC
TRBV4-3	TRBD2	TRBJ2-2	.	CASPRSGGNTGELFF	TGCGCCAGCCCCCGTAGCGGGGGGAACACCGGGGAGCTGTTTTTT